The clone carrying this T cell receptor beta chain has a count of ten or more. The data are from a study of identical twins. Germline trimming cut 1 base from V and 7 bases from J; bases unmatched to any gene: 6. CDR1 and CDR2 (germline): SGHTA, FQGNSA. The CDR3 consists of 15 residues. TCRdb processed the 5' RACE reads anew with MiXCR; each CDR3 protein has one entry. The profile shows 240,000 or so distinct CDR3 sequences, roughly 13% of them singletons. This sample was also put to use in a study of yellow fever vaccine responses in identical twins.

V gene TRBV7-2 combines with J gene TRBJ2-7; 11 positions match TRBD2. The source of this sequence is a woman between 18 and 29 years old in good health. The sample was memory (CD45RO+) T cells sorted from blood. The CDR3 region has the DNA TGTGCCAGCAGCTTAGTAGCGGGAGGGCCCGGGGAGCAGTACTTC. Translation: CASSLVAGGPGEQYF.